This T cell receptor (beta chain) is from a study of T cell responses to AZD1222 COVID-19 vaccine. Study observations and caveats: In a largely white British group with more females than males, clonal diversity was possibly underestimated. Only a handful of AZD1222 recipients, several in all, had baseline seropositivity.

Second-dose intervals near 4 or 12 weeks were combined. Sequenced by immunoSEQ multiplex PCR; TCRdb stores in-frame clones only, minus some. The sample holds under 150,000 clones; roughly 92% are singletons and the top ten take around 1.1%. Comments on this clone: Its target is not known.

The receptor was derived from an adult who received the AZD1222 COVID-19 vaccine. The material was peripheral blood, obtained 28 days after the second AZD1222 dose.

CDR3 protein: CASSLDLGGGEQYF. For the CDR3, the DNA is TGCGCCAGCAGCTTGGATTTAGGTGGAGGCGAGCAGTACTTC. V usage is TRBV5-1 and J usage is TRBJ2-7; weak D call: TRBD2 (5 bases). The V end was cut by 0 bases, the J end by 6 bases, with 13 bases between. The CDR3 is 14 amino acids. Germline V gives CDR1 SGHRS, CDR2 YFSETQ.